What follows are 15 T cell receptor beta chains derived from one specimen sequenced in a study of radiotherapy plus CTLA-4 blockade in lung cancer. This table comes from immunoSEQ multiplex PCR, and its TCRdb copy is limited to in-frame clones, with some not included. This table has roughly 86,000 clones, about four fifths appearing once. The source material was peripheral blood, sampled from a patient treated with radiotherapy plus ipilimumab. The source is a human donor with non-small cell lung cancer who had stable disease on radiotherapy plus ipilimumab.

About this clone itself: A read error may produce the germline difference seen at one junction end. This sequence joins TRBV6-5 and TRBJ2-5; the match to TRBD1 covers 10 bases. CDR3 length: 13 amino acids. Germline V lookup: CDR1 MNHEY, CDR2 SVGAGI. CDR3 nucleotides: TGTGCCAGCAGTTACTCGAGTGGTGGACAGGGGGACTTC. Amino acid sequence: CASSYSSGGQGDF.

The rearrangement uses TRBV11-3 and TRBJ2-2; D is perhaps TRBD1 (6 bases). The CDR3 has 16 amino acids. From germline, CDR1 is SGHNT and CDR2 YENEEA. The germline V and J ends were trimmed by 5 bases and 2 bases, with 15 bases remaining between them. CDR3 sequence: CASSHGQGFNTGELFF. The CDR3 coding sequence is TGTGCCAGCAGCCACGGCCAGGGGTTTAACACCGGGGAGCTGTTTTTT.

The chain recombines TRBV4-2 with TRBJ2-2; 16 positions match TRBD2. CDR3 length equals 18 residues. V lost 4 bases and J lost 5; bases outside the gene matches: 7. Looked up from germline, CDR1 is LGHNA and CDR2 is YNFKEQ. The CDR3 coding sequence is TGTGCCAGCAGCCCCGGGACTAGCGGGGGGGCGGGAACCGGGGAGCTGTTTTTT. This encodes CASSPGTSGGAGTGELFF.

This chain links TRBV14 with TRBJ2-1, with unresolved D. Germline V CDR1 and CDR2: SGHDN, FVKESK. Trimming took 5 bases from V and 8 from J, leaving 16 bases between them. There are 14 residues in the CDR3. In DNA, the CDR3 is TGTGCCAGCAGCTCTCTTGGGGTAACCGATGAGCAGTTCTTC. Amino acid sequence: CASSSLGVTDEQFF.

The CDR3 DNA reads as TGTGCCAGCAGCTTATGGCAGGGTGGGGACAATGAGCAGTTCTTC. This gives the protein CASSLWQGGDNEQFF. This rearrangement joins TRBV11-2 to TRBJ2-1; a possible D gene is TRBD1 (5 bases). This CDR3 contains 15 residues. V was trimmed by 2 bases and J by 5 bases, leaving 13 bases between them. Germline CDR1 and CDR2: SGHAT and FQNNGV.

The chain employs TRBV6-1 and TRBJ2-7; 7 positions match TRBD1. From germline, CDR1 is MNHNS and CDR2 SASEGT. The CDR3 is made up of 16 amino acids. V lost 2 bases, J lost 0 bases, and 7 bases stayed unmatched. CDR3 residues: CASSESRDRYSYEQYF. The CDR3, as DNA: TGTGCCAGCAGTGAAAGTCGGGACAGATACTCCTACGAGCAGTACTTC.

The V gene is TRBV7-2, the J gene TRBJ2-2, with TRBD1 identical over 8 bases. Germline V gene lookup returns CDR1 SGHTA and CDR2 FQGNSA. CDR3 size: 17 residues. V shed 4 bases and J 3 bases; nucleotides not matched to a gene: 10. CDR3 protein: CASSSHPGGVYTGELFF. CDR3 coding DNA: TGTGCCAGCAGCTCGCACCCAGGGGGCGTGTACACCGGGGAGCTGTTTTTT.

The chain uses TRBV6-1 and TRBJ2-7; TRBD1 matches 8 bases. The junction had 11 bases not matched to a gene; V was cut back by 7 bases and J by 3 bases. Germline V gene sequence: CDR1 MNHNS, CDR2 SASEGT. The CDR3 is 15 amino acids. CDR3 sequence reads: CASIPDRGSYYEQYF. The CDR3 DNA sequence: TGTGCCAGCATTCCAGACAGGGGAAGTTACTACGAGCAGTACTTC.

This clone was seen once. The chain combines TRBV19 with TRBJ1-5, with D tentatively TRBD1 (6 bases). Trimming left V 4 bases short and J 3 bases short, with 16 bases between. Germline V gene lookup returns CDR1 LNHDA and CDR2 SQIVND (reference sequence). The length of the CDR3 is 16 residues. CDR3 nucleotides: TGTGCCAGTAGTAGGGGGCCGGGGGCCGTCAATCAGCCCCAGCATTTT. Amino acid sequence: CASSRGPGAVNQPQHF.

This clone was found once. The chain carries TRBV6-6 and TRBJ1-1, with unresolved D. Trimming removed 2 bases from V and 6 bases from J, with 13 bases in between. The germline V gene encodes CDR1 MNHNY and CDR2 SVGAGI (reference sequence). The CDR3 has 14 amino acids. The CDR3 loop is CASSYRVGGPEAFF. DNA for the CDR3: TGTGCCAGCAGTTACAGGGTCGGTGGCCCTGAAGCTTTCTTT.

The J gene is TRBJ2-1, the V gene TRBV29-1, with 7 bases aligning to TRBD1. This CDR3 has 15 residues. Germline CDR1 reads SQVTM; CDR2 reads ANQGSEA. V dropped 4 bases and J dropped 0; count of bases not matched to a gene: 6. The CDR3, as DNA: TGCAGCGTTGTGAGGGGGCTGGGCTCCTACAATGAGCAGTTCTTC. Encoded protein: CSVVRGLGSYNEQFF.

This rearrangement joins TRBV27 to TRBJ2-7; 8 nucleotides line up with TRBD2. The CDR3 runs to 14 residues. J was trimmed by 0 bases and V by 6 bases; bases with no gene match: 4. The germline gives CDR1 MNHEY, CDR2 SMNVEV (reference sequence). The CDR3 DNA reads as TGTGCCAGCAGCTCCGGGACTAGCTCCTACGAGCAGTACTTC. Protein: CASSSGTSSYEQYF.

DNA for the CDR3: TGTGCCAGCAGCTTAACACAGGTCTCTTTGGATACGCAGTATTTT. This encodes CASSLTQVSLDTQYF. The J gene is TRBJ2-3, the V gene TRBV7-3; D is possibly TRBD1 (5 bases). The CDR3 covers 15 residues. Between the trimmed V and J ends, which lost 0 bases and 6 bases, there was a span of 13 bases. In germline, CDR1 is SGHTA, CDR2 FQGTGA.

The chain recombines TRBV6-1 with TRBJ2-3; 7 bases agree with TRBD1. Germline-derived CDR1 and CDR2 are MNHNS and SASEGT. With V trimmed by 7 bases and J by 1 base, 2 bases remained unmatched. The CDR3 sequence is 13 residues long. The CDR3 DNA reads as TGTGCCAGCAACAGGGGAGGCACAGATACGCAGTATTTT. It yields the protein CASNRGGTDTQYF.

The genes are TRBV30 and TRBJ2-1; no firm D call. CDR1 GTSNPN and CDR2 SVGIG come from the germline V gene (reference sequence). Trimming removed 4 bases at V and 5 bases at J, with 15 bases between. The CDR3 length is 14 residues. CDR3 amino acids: CAWNSDLRNNEQFF. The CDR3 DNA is TGTGCCTGGAATTCGGACCTTAGGAACAATGAGCAGTTCTTC.